Listed below are T cell receptor beta chains from one sample, sequenced in a study of CD8 T cells in ankylosing spondylitis. TCRdb independently ran MiXCR on the 5' RACE reads; one entry per CDR3 protein. The table shows roughly 120,000 distinct CDR3 sequences, with roughly 13% occurring only once. The specimen sequenced was blood, either unsorted or a sorted T cell fraction (not recorded which). The source is a female donor with ankylosing spondylitis or in good health (not recorded which). The CDR3 runs from the conserved cysteine through the conserved F or W. D genes are given only for firm matches. Some rows mark clone size as missing; the rest say once, few, many or name a class of expanded clone.

cdr3_aa | cdr3_nt | j_call | v_call | d_call | clone_size
CASSLVGQIHNEQFF | TGCGCCAGCAGCTTGGTGGGACAGATACACAATGAGCAGTTCTTC | TRBJ2-1 | TRBV5-1 | TRBD1 | few
CATTAIPNTGELFF | TGTGCCACAACAGCCATCCCGAACACCGGGGAGCTGTTTTTT | TRBJ2-2 | TRBV12-3/TRBV12-4 | . | many
CASSLALTSGGFTDTQYF | TGTGCCAGCAGTTTAGCGCTAACGTCGGGGGGATTCACAGATACGCAGTATTTT | TRBJ2-3 | TRBV12-3/TRBV12-4 | TRBD2 | .
CSVEGTSGAYNEQFF | TGCAGCGTTGAAGGGACTAGCGGGGCCTACAATGAGCAGTTCTTC | TRBJ2-1 | TRBV29-1 | TRBD2 | few
CAISEQGAGEQFF | TGTGCCATCAGTGAGCAGGGGGCAGGTGAGCAGTTCTTC | TRBJ2-1 | TRBV10-3 | TRBD1 | .
CASSSHPTGDLNTEAFF | TGTGCCAGCAGCTCCCACCCGACAGGTGATCTGAACACTGAAGCTTTCTTT | TRBJ1-1 | TRBV7-2 | . | many
CASSLPPQAQYF | TGTGCCAGCAGCTTACCGCCCCAGGCCCAGTACTTC | TRBJ2-5 | TRBV7-2 | . | many
CASSPGTRGAPGELFF | TGTGCCAGCAGTCCCGGGACAAGGGGGGCACCCGGGGAGCTGTTTTTT | TRBJ2-2 | TRBV28 | . | .
CASRGNSGGANEQFF | TGTGCCAGCAGGGGCAATAGCGGGGGGGCGAATGAGCAGTTCTTC | TRBJ2-1 | TRBV12-3/TRBV12-4 | TRBD2 | many
CASSLGQALAKNSQYF | TGTGCCAGCAGTCTGGGACAGGCTTTAGCCAAAAACAGTCAGTACTTC | TRBJ2-4 | TRBV12-3/TRBV12-4 | TRBD1 | .
CSSLAGNALYEQYF | TGCAGTTCTTTAGCGGGGAATGCCCTATACGAGCAGTACTTC | TRBJ2-7 | TRBV20-1 | TRBD2 | few
CASSRTAYEQYF | TGTGCCAGCAGCCGGACAGCCTACGAGCAGTACTTC | TRBJ2-7 | TRBV3-1 | . | few
CSAHGGVGYTF | TGCAGTGCCCACGGGGGGGTGGGCTACACCTTC | TRBJ1-2 | TRBV20-1 | . | few
CASSRSGGGDTQYF | TGTGCCAGCAGTCGAAGCGGAGGAGGGGATACGCAGTATTTT | TRBJ2-3 | TRBV28 | . | many
CASSLEGADQPQHF | TGCGCCAGCAGCTTGGAGGGGGCAGATCAGCCCCAGCATTTT | TRBJ1-5 | TRBV5-1 | TRBD1 | many
CSAKRDLGIQYF | TGCAGTGCCAAACGGGACCTGGGCATTCAGTACTTC | TRBJ2-4 | TRBV20-1 | . | few
CSAGSHNEKLFF | TGCAGCGCCGGGTCCCATAATGAAAAACTGTTTTTT | TRBJ1-4 | TRBV29-1 | . | .
CASTNKRGFADTQYF | TGTGCCAGCACCAACAAGCGGGGGTTCGCAGATACGCAGTATTTT | TRBJ2-3 | TRBV12-3/TRBV12-4 | TRBD2 | many